Presented here are 15 T cell receptor beta chains from one specimen sequenced in a study of Ad26.COV2.S vaccination and SARS-CoV-2 variants. Treatment specified: some 19 received Ad26.COV2.S at low or high dose, single or two shots; roughly five received placebo; per-sample allocation not given. Day 63 after the first vaccine or placebo injection was the time point for sampling. Assay used: immunoSEQ multiplex PCR; TCRdb lists only in-frame clones, some missing. The sample records roughly 300,000 clones, roughly nine tenths being singletons. Material: peripheral blood, obtained in a trial of Ad26.COV2.S vaccine versus placebo. These receptors originate from a person between 18 and 65 years old who received the Ad26.COV2.S COVID-19 vaccine or a placebo.

The chain recombines TRBV28 with TRBJ1-5; a possible D gene is TRBD1 (6 bases). The germline V and J ends were trimmed by 2 bases and 4 bases, with 18 bases remaining between them. CDR3 size: 17 residues. In germline, CDR1 is MDHEN, CDR2 SYDVKM. Here the CDR3 reads CASSLRVGAGANQPQHF. The CDR3 DNA reads as TGTGCCAGCAGTTTAAGGGTGGGGGCAGGGGCAAATCAGCCCCAGCATTTT.

The gene calls are TRBV5-4 and TRBJ1-6, with D unresolved. Trimming left V 4 bases short and J 10 bases short, with 18 bases between. CDR1 is SGHNT and CDR2 is YYREEE in the germline V gene (reference sequence). The CDR3 runs 15 residues. The CDR3 is CASSTDQKAGSPLHF. CDR3 in DNA: TGTGCCAGCAGCACAGACCAGAAGGCTGGGTCACCCCTCCACTTT.

V is TRBV4-3 and J is TRBJ1-4, with TRBD1 matching 11 bases. The germline V gene has CDR1 LGHNA and CDR2 YSLEER. V lost 0 bases and J lost 7; bases outside the gene matches: 10. The CDR3 has 18 residues. CDR3 protein: CASSQERTGGFRGEKLFF. The CDR3 DNA is TGCGCCAGCAGCCAAGAGAGGACAGGGGGCTTCAGAGGTGAAAAACTGTTTTTT.

The rearrangement links TRBV9 to TRBJ1-3, with D perhaps matching TRBD1 (6 bases). V was cut by 4 bases and J by 0 bases, with 11 bases left in between. The germline CDR1 and CDR2 sequences are SGDLS and YYNGEE. The CDR3 consists of 15 residues. The CDR3 loop is CASSQQGHSGNTIYF. CDR3 sequence (DNA): TGTGCCAGCAGCCAACAGGGACACTCTGGAAACACCATATATTTT. The complete variable domain, with remaining parts taken from reference TRBV9 and TRBJ1-3, reads DSGVTQTPKHLITATGQRVTLRCSPRSGDLSVYWYQQSLDQGLQFLIQYYNGEERAKGNILERFSAQQFPDLHSELNLSSLELGDSALYFCASSQQGHSGNTIYFGEGSWLTVV.

The chain recombines TRBV7-8 with TRBJ1-2, with 9 positions matching TRBD1. The CDR3 sequence is 15 residues long. V lost 5 bases, J lost 5 bases, and 9 bases stayed unmatched. Germline V CDR1 and CDR2: SGHVS, FQNEAQ. CDR3 sequence reads: CASSVGQGGTYGYTF. In DNA, the CDR3 is TGTGCCAGCAGCGTGGGACAGGGTGGGACTTATGGCTACACCTTC.

The chain uses TRBV29-1 and TRBJ2-2; no clear D. This CDR3 region has 10 residues. Germline lookup yields CDR1 SQVTM and CDR2 ANQGSEA. The V and J ends lost 6 bases and 11 bases respectively, with 10 bases between them. The CDR3 coding sequence is TGCAGCGTAGGAAGTACCGAGCTGTTTTTT. Its translation: CSVGSTELFF.

J is TRBJ2-7 and V is TRBV28; D unresolved. The CDR3 is 11 amino acids. V was shortened by 2 bases and J by 5 bases, with 4 bases between the two germline ends. Germline V lookup: CDR1 MDHEN, CDR2 SYDVKM. CDR3 region: CASSLRDEQYF. In DNA form, the CDR3 reads TGTGCCAGCAGTTTAAGGGACGAGCAGTACTTC. Filled out from reference TRBV28 and TRBJ2-7, the complete variable domain reads DVKVTQSSRYLVKRTGEKVFLECVQDMDHENMFWYRQDPGLGLRLIYFSYDVKMKEKGDIPEGYSVSREKKERFSLILESASTNQTSMYLCASSLRDEQYFGPGTRLTVT.

The rearrangement uses TRBV4-2 and TRBJ2-7, with 9 nucleotides matching TRBD2. This CDR3 has 17 amino acids. CDR1 is LGHNA and CDR2 is YNFKEQ in the germline V gene. With V trimmed by 1 base and J by 3 bases, 10 bases remained unmatched. CDR3 loop: CASSQVPGGGVSYEQYF. The CDR3 DNA reads as TGTGCCAGCAGCCAAGTCCCCGGCGGGGGGGTTAGCTACGAGCAGTACTTC.

V is TRBV6-2 or TRBV6-3 and J is TRBJ2-2, with D possibly being TRBD1 (5 bases). Germline values: CDR1 MNHEY, CDR2 SVGEGT. This CDR3 spans 16 amino acids. The germline V and J ends were trimmed by 0 bases and 1 base, with 9 bases remaining between them. The CDR3 DNA follows: TGTGCCAGCAGTTACTCGACAGCATTGAACACCGGGGAGCTGTTTTTT. It encodes CASSYSTALNTGELFF.

The V gene is TRBV7-3, the J gene TRBJ2-5; TRBD1 aligns across 7 bases. Germline loops: CDR1 SGHTA, CDR2 FQGTGA. V shed 3 bases and J 3 bases; nucleotides not matched to a gene: 7. The CDR3 consists of 15 residues. The CDR3 nucleotides are TGTGCCAGCAGCTTTCCCGGGACAGCAAAAGAGACCCAGTACTTC. Residues: CASSFPGTAKETQYF.

The genes are TRBV29-1 and TRBJ2-1; 7 bases map to TRBD1. Germline CDR1 SQVTM, CDR2 ANQGSEA. The CDR3 has 12 residues. Germline trimming cut 2 bases from V and 8 bases from J; bases unmatched to any gene: 3. The CDR3 sequence: CSVEKGADEQFF. The CDR3 bases are TGCAGCGTTGAAAAGGGGGCTGATGAGCAGTTCTTC.

This clone was recorded only once. The chain combines TRBV6-2 or TRBV6-3 with TRBJ2-1; TRBD2 matches 15 bases. This CDR3 comprises 15 residues. V lost 4 bases and J lost 9; bases outside the gene matches: 4. From germline, CDR1 is MNHEY and CDR2 SVGEGT. CDR3 protein: CASSFGLAGGFEQFF. In DNA form, the CDR3 reads TGTGCCAGCAGTTTCGGACTAGCGGGAGGGTTTGAGCAGTTCTTC.

The chain joins TRBV5-1 to TRBJ2-5; tentatively, D is TRBD2 (6 bases). Germline values: CDR1 SGHRS, CDR2 YFSETQ. V was clipped by 2 bases and J by 3 bases, with 11 bases between them. The CDR3 totals 14 residues. The CDR3 protein is CASSFSGVEETQYF. CDR3 DNA: TGCGCCAGCAGCTTTAGCGGAGTCGAAGAGACCCAGTACTTC.

The chain carries TRBV6-6 and TRBJ2-5, with 8 bases that match TRBD1. The CDR3 runs 16 residues. From germline, CDR1 is MNHNY and CDR2 SVGAGI (reference sequence). Germline trimming cut 0 bases from V and 5 bases from J; bases unmatched to any gene: 8. CDR3 residues: CASSYSNQGAAETQYF. CDR3 nucleotide sequence: TGTGCCAGCAGTTACTCGAATCAGGGGGCAGCGGAGACCCAGTACTTC.

The chain couples TRBV28 to TRBJ2-7, with 8 bases matching TRBD1. Germline V CDR1 and CDR2: MDHEN, SYDVKM. The V segment lost 3 bases and the J segment 6 bases; nucleotides outside the gene matches: 7. This CDR3 has 14 amino acids. CDR3 in amino acids: CASSFPDRVGEQYF. CDR3 sequence (DNA): TGTGCCAGCAGTTTCCCGGACAGGGTTGGCGAGCAGTACTTC. Combining the CDR3 with reference TRBV28 and TRBJ2-7 gives the whole variable domain DVKVTQSSRYLVKRTGEKVFLECVQDMDHENMFWYRQDPGLGLRLIYFSYDVKMKEKGDIPEGYSVSREKKERFSLILESASTNQTSMYLCASSFPDRVGEQYFGPGTRLTVT.